This record looks at one TCR beta chain sequence and its context. In the authors' methods: Amplification of reference gene primers provided the estimated nucleated cell counts. Generated by immunoSEQ multiplex PCR, the TCRdb table keeps only in-frame clones and is missing some. V and J calls plus clone size are reproduced from that table; the DNA served to infer D and trimming. This table has approximately 210,000 clones, around 89% appearing once. This sample was included in a study of blood T cell repertoires in COVID-19. Study at large: Acute and convalescent COVID-19 specimens originated in the United States, Italy and Spain. Nucleic acid was either cDNA or gDNA, and it came from T cells, B-cell-depleted T cells, or PBMCs.

Trimming left V 3 bases short and J 9 bases short, with 11 bases between. Per the germline V gene, CDR1 is KGHDR and CDR2 is SFDVKD. The CDR3 runs 13 residues. The rearrangement links TRBV24-1 to TRBJ1-3; D unresolved. The receptor was isolated from a middle-aged woman with acute or convalescent COVID-19. The source material was peripheral blood. CDR3: CATSDEMAGTIYF. The CDR3 DNA reads as TGTGCCACCAGTGATGAGATGGCGGGCACCATATATTTT.